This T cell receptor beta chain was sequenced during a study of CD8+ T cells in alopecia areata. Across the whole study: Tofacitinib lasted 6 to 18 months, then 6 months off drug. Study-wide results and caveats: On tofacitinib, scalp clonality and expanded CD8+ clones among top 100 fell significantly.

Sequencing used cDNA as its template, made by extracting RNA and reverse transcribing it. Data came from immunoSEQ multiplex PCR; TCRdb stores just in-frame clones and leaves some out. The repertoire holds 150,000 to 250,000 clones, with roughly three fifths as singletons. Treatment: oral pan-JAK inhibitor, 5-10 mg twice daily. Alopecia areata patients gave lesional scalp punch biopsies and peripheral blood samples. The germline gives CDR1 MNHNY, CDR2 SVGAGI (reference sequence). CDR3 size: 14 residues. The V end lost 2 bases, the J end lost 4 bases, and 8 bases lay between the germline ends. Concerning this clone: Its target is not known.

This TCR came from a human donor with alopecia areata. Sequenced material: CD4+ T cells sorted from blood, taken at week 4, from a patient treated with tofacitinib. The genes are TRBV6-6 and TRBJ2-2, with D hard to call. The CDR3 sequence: CASSYGRPTGELFF. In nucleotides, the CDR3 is TGTGCCAGCAGTTACGGCAGACCCACCGGGGAGCTGTTTTTT.